Listed here are 20 T cell receptor beta chains from one sample, sequenced in a study of vaccination and CD4 T cells after COVID-19. CD4+ T cells that had been cultured provided DNA sequenced with the Oncomine TCR Beta short-read assay. MiXCR, run by TCRdb on the PCR reads, gives a single entry per CDR3 protein. The sample lists approximately 21,000 distinct CDR3 sequences, 60% occurring once. The treatment here: roughly nine-day PBMC culture with coronavirus spike peptide pools or control peptides (ViraFEST assay). These TCRs are of unknown antigen specificity. The sequences come from CD4+ T cells from blood, cultured in vitro, collected after SARS-CoV-2 vaccination. These receptors were taken from a human donor who received a COVID-19 vaccine.

This sequence joins TRBV6-1 and TRBJ2-5; 8 bases are shared with TRBD2. Germline CDR1 is MNHNS and CDR2 is SASEGT. The CDR3 contains 14 residues. Unmatched junction bases numbered 4, after V lost 3 bases and J lost 4 bases. The CDR3: CASSDVGLAETQYF. The CDR3 nucleotides are TGTGCCAGCAGTGATGTCGGACTAGCAGAGACCCAGTACTTC.

This clonotype was detected a few times. The chain links TRBV11-3 to TRBJ2-7, with D unclear. This CDR3 comprises 14 residues. Per germline, CDR1 SGHNT and CDR2 YENEEA. Trimming stripped 9 bases from V and 0 bases from J, with 15 bases between. In DNA, the CDR3 is TGTGCCAGTAAGCCGACTGCGAGCTCCTACGAGCAGTACTTC. It encodes CASKPTASSYEQYF.

This chain connects TRBV7-8 to TRBJ2-5; maybe TRBD2 (6 bases). V was cut by 4 bases and J by 2 bases, with 8 bases left in between. In germline, CDR1 is SGHVS, CDR2 FQNEAQ. The CDR3 contains 13 residues. The CDR3 nucleotides are TGTGCCAGCAGCTCCGGGAGACAAGAGACCCAGTACTTC. It encodes CASSSGRQETQYF.

The chain joins TRBV19 to TRBJ1-5, with D maybe TRBD1 (6 bases). Germline loops: CDR1 LNHDA, CDR2 SQIVND (reference sequence). Trimming stripped 1 base from V and 1 base from J, with 8 bases between. CDR3 length equals 15 residues. DNA of the CDR3: TGTGCCAGTAGTATAGGGGGGCGAAGCAATCAGCCCCAGCATTTT. Translated, it gives CASSIGGRSNQPQHF.

The J gene is TRBJ1-6, the V gene TRBV25-1; TRBD1 is a possible D gene (6 bases). Germline CDR1 is MGHDK and CDR2 is SYGVNS. Between the trimmed V and J ends, which lost 5 bases and 9 bases, there was a span of 17 bases. The CDR3 is 15 residues long. Written as DNA, the CDR3 is TGTGCCAGCAGTTTTAAGGCAGGGGTAGGTTCACCCCTCCACTTT. Translation gives CASSFKAGVGSPLHF. The entire variable domain, with the rest obtained from reference TRBV25-1 and TRBJ1-6, is as follows: EADIYQTPRYLVIGTGKKITLECSQTMGHDKMYWYQQDPGMELHLIHYSYGVNSTEKGDLSSESTVSRIRTEHFPLTLESARPSHTSQYLCASSFKAGVGSPLHFGNGTRLTVT.

V is TRBV18 and J is TRBJ1-2; no clear D gene. The CDR3 consists of 13 residues. Germline V lookup: CDR1 KGHSH, CDR2 LQKENI. V was cut by 3 bases and J by 4 bases, with 9 bases left in between. For the CDR3, the DNA is TGTGCCAGCTCACCCGAGGACCGCTATGGCTACACCTTC. The encoded protein is CASSPEDRYGYTF.

This chain joins TRBV6-1 and TRBJ1-6; tentative D call: TRBD1 (6 bases). V dropped 4 bases and J dropped 0 bases, with 19 bases sitting between them. This CDR3 region has 19 residues. The germline gives CDR1 MNHNS, CDR2 SASEGT. The CDR3 spells CASSAQGTPSSSYNSPLHF. The DNA for the CDR3 is TGTGCCAGCAGTGCACAGGGAACCCCTTCTAGCTCCTATAATTCACCCCTCCACTTT.

The chain uses TRBV6-1 and TRBJ2-5; 12 nucleotides align to TRBD1. V dropped 2 bases and J dropped 5; count of bases not matched to a gene: 6. This CDR3 contains 16 residues. Germline V gene lookup returns CDR1 MNHNS and CDR2 SASEGT. CDR3 nucleotides: TGTGCCAGCAGTGAACTTGGGACAGGGGGCTTGGAGACCCAGTACTTC. Its translation is CASSELGTGGLETQYF.

The J gene is TRBJ1-1, the V gene TRBV19; D uncertain. In germline, CDR1 is LNHDA, CDR2 SQIVND (reference sequence). This CDR3 is 13 amino acids long. V lost 3 bases, J lost 6 bases, and 11 bases lay in between. The CDR3 DNA follows: TGTGCCAGTAGTATGTATGGGGTTCCTGAAGCTTTCTTT. The encoded protein is CASSMYGVPEAFF.

The gene calls are TRBV29-1 and TRBJ1-1; D remains ambiguous. Germline values: CDR1 SQVTM, CDR2 ANQGSEA. The length of the CDR3 is 14 residues. V was clipped by 4 bases and J by 2 bases, with 14 bases between them. CDR3 sequence: CSVVGQIRNTEAFF. CDR3 nucleotides: TGCAGCGTTGTAGGGCAGATCAGAAACACTGAAGCTTTCTTT.

V usage is TRBV5-1 and J usage is TRBJ1-1, with D hard to call. The CDR3 has 12 amino acids. Between the trimmed V and J ends, which lost 1 base and 2 bases, there was a span of 3 bases. CDR1 is SGHRS and CDR2 is YFSETQ in the germline V gene. The CDR3 nucleotides are TGCGCCAGCAGCTTGATCAACACTGAAGCTTTCTTT. It specifies CASSLINTEAFF.

The J gene is TRBJ2-3, the V gene TRBV10-3, with 9 bases identical to TRBD2. The CDR3 runs to 16 residues. The junction had 5 bases not matched to a gene; V was cut back by 0 bases and J by 4 bases. The V gene's germline CDR1 is ENHRY and CDR2 SYGVKD. The CDR3 DNA reads as TGTGCCATCAGTGAGTCGCGGGGGGGCAGGTCAGATACGCAGTATTTT. Protein sequence: CAISESRGGRSDTQYF.

The genes are TRBV24-1 and TRBJ2-5; D might be TRBD1 or TRBD2, each matching 5 bases. The CDR3 extends over 15 amino acids. With 5 bases removed from V and 0 bases from J, the gap between germline ends came to 12 bases. Germline values: CDR1 KGHDR, CDR2 SFDVKD. The CDR3 protein is CATSVRGANQETQYF. The DNA of the CDR3 is TGTGCCACCAGTGTTAGGGGAGCAAACCAAGAGACCCAGTACTTC.

The chain carries TRBV7-2 and TRBJ2-1; the D gene is possibly TRBD1 (5 bases). Germline values: CDR1 SGHTA, CDR2 FQGNSA. Between the trimmed V and J ends, which lost 1 base and 1 base, there was a span of 11 bases. The CDR3 runs 16 residues. The DNA for the CDR3 is TGTGCCAGCAGCTTAGATAGGGGCCTTTCCTACAATGAGCAGTTCTTC. Protein sequence: CASSLDRGLSYNEQFF. The full variable domain, completed using reference TRBV7-2 and TRBJ2-1, is GAGVSQSPSNKVTEKGKDVELRCDPISGHTALYWYRQSLGQGLEFLIYFQGNSAPDKSGLPSDRFSAERTGGSVSTLTIQRTQQEDSAVYLCASSLDRGLSYNEQFFGPGTRLTVL.

The chain has TRBV7-9 and TRBJ1-1; weak D call: TRBD1 (6 bases). Germline-derived CDR1 and CDR2 are SEHNR and FQNEAQ (reference sequence). The CDR3 is made up of 14 amino acids. Trimming pared 5 bases from V and 6 bases from J, leaving 16 bases between. The CDR3 coding sequence is TGTGCCAGCAGCCCTGACAGGTTTGGGGCTGAAGCTTTCTTT. It translates to CASSPDRFGAEAFF.

V is TRBV12-3 or TRBV12-4 and J is TRBJ1-5, with a tentative D call TRBD1 (5 bases). The CDR3 is made up of 15 amino acids. V gave up 2 bases and J gave up 5 bases, with 13 bases separating them. The CDR3 bases are TGTGCCAGCAGTTTACAGAGGCGGGGCCATCAGCCCCAGCATTTT. It encodes CASSLQRRGHQPQHF.

This chain connects TRBV24-1 to TRBJ1-1; D possibly corresponds to TRBD1 (5 bases). Trimming removed 7 bases at V and 4 bases at J, with 18 bases between. The CDR3 runs 15 residues. Germline CDR1 KGHDR, CDR2 SFDVKD. The CDR3, as DNA: TGTGCCACCAGGGGGGGGAGAGGTGAGTCCACTGAAGCTTTCTTT. This sequence encodes CATRGGRGESTEAFF.

The genes are TRBV20-1 and TRBJ2-7; 11 bases are a match to TRBD2. J gave up 0 bases and V 5 bases, and 6 bases lay outside the gene matches. CDR1 and CDR2 (germline): DFQATT, SNEGSKA (reference sequence). The CDR3 totals 15 residues. In nucleotides, the CDR3 is TGCAGTGCTTGGGCTAGCGGGGGGAGCTCCTACGAGCAGTACTTC. Translated: CSAWASGGSSYEQYF.

The chain joins TRBV5-6 to TRBJ1-6; 8 nucleotides match TRBD1. V was clipped by 5 bases and J by 5 bases; unmatched bases: 12. CDR1 SGHDT and CDR2 YYEEEE come from the germline V gene. This CDR3 has 17 residues. The CDR3 loop reads CASSYRTGLFDNSPLHF. The CDR3 DNA reads as TGTGCCAGCAGTTACAGGACAGGGCTTTTCGATAATTCACCCCTCCACTTT.

CDR3 protein: CASSPHTSVIYNEQFF. The DNA for the CDR3 is TGTGCCAGCAGCCCGCATACTAGCGTCATATACAATGAGCAGTTCTTC. The rearrangement links TRBV7-8 to TRBJ2-1, with 7 bases identical to TRBD2. The J segment lost 4 bases and the V segment lost 5 bases, leaving 11 bases of the junction unmatched. The CDR3 is 16 residues long. Germline V lookup: CDR1 SGHVS, CDR2 FQNEAQ.